This TCR beta chain was identified in a study of technical replicates of blood from several donors (dated 2017 in TCRdb). Details on this clone: Its antigen has not been determined. Base qualities are missing; no much larger clone stands one base away.

Library creation used the immunoSEQ multiplex PCR assay. TCRdb mirrors the immuneACCESS table, restricted to in-frame sequences. Some clones are absent from its copies; in checked studies, under half trace to an unresolved V gene, and the reason for the others is unknown. The sample profile shows around 75,000 clones; about nine tenths of them were found once. In total, the top ten clones hold 0.25% to 0.35% of the sample. The germline V gene encodes CDR1 LNHDA and CDR2 SQIVND (reference sequence). The CDR3 runs 18 amino acids, cysteine and phenylalanine included. Just the 54-base CDR3 DNA is kept, in frame starting at base 1. V has 4 bases trimmed and J has 2 bases trimmed; junction bases matching no gene number 14.

The chain is assembled from TRBV19 and TRBJ1-2; 9 nucleotides in the junction match TRBD1. The sample taken for sequencing was T cells isolated from PBMCs. The sequence was obtained from a human donor in good health. The encoded CDR3 is CASSTPTGTGFINYGYTF. The sequenced DNA: TGTGCCAGTAGTACGCCGACCGGGACAGGGTTTATCAACTATGGCTACACCTTC.